This TCR beta chain came from a study of blood T cell repertoires in COVID-19. Study processing details: Estimates of nucleated cell counts were drawn from the amplification of reference gene primers. This table comes from immunoSEQ multiplex PCR, and its TCRdb copy is limited to in-frame clones, with some not included. The V and J calls and clone size come from that table; D and trimming were worked out from the DNA. This table holds roughly 250,000 clones, around 86% found once. CDR3 length: 15 amino acids. Trimming removed 0 bases from V and 9 bases from J; junction bases left unmatched: 6. The germline V gene encodes CDR1 SGHTS and CDR2 YDEGEE. Participants came from some 26 US areas, aged about 18 to 90 years. Cohorts were based on clinical histories the participants reported. Two negative PCRs, clearance, or symptom resolution were required of recovered Cohort 3 donors.

Sequencing was performed on PBMCs or T cells enriched from blood (not recorded which). This sequence joins TRBV5-8 and TRBJ1-6, with 7 bases identical to TRBD1. The receptor's source is a woman in her forties or fifties who had recovered from COVID-19. The CDR3: CASSLGQGDGSPLHF. CDR3 DNA sequence: TGTGCCAGCAGCTTGGGACAGGGCGACGGTTCACCCCTCCACTTT.